The table lists the clone carrying this T cell receptor beta chain with a count of one. Its antigen is not known. This CDR3 region has 13 residues. The V end lost 3 bases, the J end lost 2 bases, and 8 bases lay between the germline ends. The germline CDR1 and CDR2 sequences are SGHRS and YFSETQ. This entry comes from a study of T cell responses to AZD1222 COVID-19 vaccine. Study-level findings and limits: Rises in breadth and depth of Spike-specific TCRs came after two AZD1222 doses. Most donors were white British and more were female, and clonal diversity was possibly underestimated.

TCRdb keeps only in-frame clones here, not all; method: immunoSEQ multiplex PCR. The sample yields about 120,000 clones, roughly 87% seen once. The TCR comes from an adult in good health. The chain couples TRBV5-1 to TRBJ2-5, with D unclear. The specimen comprised peripheral blood, sampled on day 0 of AZD1222 vaccination. The DNA of the CDR3 is TGCGCCAGCAGCTCCAATATACAAGAGACCCAGTACTTC. Protein sequence: CASSSNIQETQYF.